Each of the 5 T cell receptor beta chains below was sequenced from the same sample in a study of T cell responses to AZD1222 COVID-19 vaccine. Assay used: immunoSEQ multiplex PCR; TCRdb lists only in-frame clones, some missing. The table shows 95,000 to 150,000 clones, with 70% to 90% occurring only once. The specimen comprised peripheral blood, sampled on day 0 of AZD1222 vaccination. Source of these receptors: an adult in good health.

This clone was counted a few times. The J gene is TRBJ2-5, the V gene TRBV5-1; D ambiguous. The ends were cut back, 6 bases at V and 2 bases at J, with 8 bases in the middle. Germline V lookup: CDR1 SGHRS, CDR2 YFSETQ. This CDR3 comprises 12 residues. The CDR3 bases are TGCGCCAGCAAGCCAGAGCAAGAGACCCAGTACTTC. It yields the protein CASKPEQETQYF.

V gene TRBV6-5 combines with J gene TRBJ2-7; D perhaps matches TRBD1 (6 bases). The CDR3 sequence is 14 residues long. Trimming left V 3 bases short and J 5 bases short, with 14 bases between. Germline CDR1 and CDR2: MNHEY and SVGAGI. The CDR3 coding sequence is TGTGCCAGCAGTTATCCGGGACAACTCCACGAGCAGTACTTC. Translation gives CASSYPGQLHEQYF.

This clone showed up just a few times. This chain connects TRBV10-2 to TRBJ1-1; D uncertain. V was clipped by 6 bases and J by 1 base, with 6 bases between them. CDR3 length equals 12 residues. From germline, CDR1 is WSHSY and CDR2 SAAADI. CDR3 sequence reads: CASRATNTEAFF. The DNA of the CDR3 is TGCGCCAGCAGGGCAACGAACACTGAAGCTTTCTTT.

The chain employs TRBV13 and TRBJ2-1; a weak D match, TRBD2 (5 bases). Trimming left V 0 bases short and J 8 bases short, with 20 bases between. CDR1 and CDR2 (germline): PRHDT, FYEKMQ (reference sequence). This CDR3 has 17 residues. The CDR3 bases are TGTGCCAGCAGCTTAGGCCGGAGGAGAGTAGTTCGGTATGAGCAGTTCTTC. Translation gives CASSLGRRRVVRYEQFF.

The rearrangement uses TRBV4-2 and TRBJ2-2; perhaps TRBD2 as D (6 bases). With 6 bases removed from V and 1 base from J, the gap between germline ends came to 12 bases. Germline V gives CDR1 LGHNA, CDR2 YNFKEQ. The CDR3 is made up of 15 amino acids. DNA for the CDR3: TGTGCCAGCAGAGGTTGGAGGGAGAACACCGGGGAGCTGTTTTTT. It yields the protein CASRGWRENTGELFF.